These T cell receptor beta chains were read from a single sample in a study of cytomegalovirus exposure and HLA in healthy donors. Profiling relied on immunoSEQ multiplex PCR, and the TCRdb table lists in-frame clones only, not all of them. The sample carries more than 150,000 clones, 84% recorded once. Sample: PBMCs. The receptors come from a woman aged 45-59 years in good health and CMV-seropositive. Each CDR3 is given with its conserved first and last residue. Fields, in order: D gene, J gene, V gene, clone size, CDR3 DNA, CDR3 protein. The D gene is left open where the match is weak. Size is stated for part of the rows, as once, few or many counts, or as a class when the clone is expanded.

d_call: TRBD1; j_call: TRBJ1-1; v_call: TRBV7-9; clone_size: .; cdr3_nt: TGTGCCAGCAGCTTAAGCACAGGGGGACACACTGAAGCTTTCTTT; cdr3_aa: CASSLSTGGHTEAFF
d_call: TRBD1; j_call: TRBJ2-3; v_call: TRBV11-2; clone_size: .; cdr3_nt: TGTGCCAGCAGCTTAACGGGACAGGGTGGAGATACGCAGTATTTT; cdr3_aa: CASSLTGQGGDTQYF
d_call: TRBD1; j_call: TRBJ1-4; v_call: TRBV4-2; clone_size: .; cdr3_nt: TGTGCCAGCAGCCAATCGGACAGGGCTCGAGAAAAACTGTTTTTT; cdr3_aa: CASSQSDRAREKLFF
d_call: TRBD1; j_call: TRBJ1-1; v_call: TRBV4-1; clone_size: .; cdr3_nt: TGCGCCAGCAGCTATGAAGACAGGGTGGGCACTGAAGCTTTCTTT; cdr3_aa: CASSYEDRVGTEAFF
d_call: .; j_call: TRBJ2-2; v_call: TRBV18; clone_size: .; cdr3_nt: TGTGCCAGCTCACCACAGGGCAGGGGATCGAACACCGGGGAGCTGTTTTTT; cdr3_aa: CASSPQGRGSNTGELFF
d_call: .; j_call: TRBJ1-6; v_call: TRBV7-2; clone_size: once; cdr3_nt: TGTGCCAGCAGCTTAGCGTTAAGGGGAACGAATTCACCCCTCCACTTT; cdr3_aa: CASSLALRGTNSPLHF
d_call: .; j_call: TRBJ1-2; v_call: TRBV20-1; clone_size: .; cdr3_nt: TGCAGTGGTAGCTCGGGCTATGGCTACACCTTC; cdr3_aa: CSGSSGYGYTF
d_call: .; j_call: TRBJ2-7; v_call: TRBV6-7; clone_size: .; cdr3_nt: TGTGCCAGCAGTTACTCGCAATGGGTGGAGGGATCCTACGAGCAGTACTTC; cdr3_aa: CASSYSQWVEGSYEQYF
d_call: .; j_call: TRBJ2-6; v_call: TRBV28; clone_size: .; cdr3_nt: TGTGCCAGCACCCCGACAGGATCCTCTGGGGCCAACGTCCTGACTTTC; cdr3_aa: CASTPTGSSGANVLTF
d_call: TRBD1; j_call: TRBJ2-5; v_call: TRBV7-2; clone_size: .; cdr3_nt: TGTGCCAGCAGCTTAGGACAGGGGAAAGAGACCCAGTACTTC; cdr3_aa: CASSLGQGKETQYF
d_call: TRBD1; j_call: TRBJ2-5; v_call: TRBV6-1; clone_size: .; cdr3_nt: TGTGCCAGCAGACTGGACAGGGCTGAGACCCAGTACTTC; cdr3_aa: CASRLDRAETQYF
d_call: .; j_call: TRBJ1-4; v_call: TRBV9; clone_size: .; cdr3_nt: TGTGCCAGCAGCACTCAGGGGTCAAATGAAAAACTGTTTTTT; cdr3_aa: CASSTQGSNEKLFF
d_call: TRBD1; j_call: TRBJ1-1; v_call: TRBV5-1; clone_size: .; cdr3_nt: TGCGCCAGCAGCATGACAGGGGCTTTGAACACTGAAGCTTTCTTT; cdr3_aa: CASSMTGALNTEAFF
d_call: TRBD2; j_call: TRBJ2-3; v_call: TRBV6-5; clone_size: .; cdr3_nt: TGTGCCAGCAGCTCGACTAGCGGGGGCACGAATACGCAGTATTTT; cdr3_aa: CASSSTSGGTNTQYF
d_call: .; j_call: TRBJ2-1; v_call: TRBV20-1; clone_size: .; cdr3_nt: TGCAGTGCACAACAGGGAAACGAGCAGTTCTTC; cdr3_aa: CSAQQGNEQFF
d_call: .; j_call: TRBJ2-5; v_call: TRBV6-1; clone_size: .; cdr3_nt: TGTGCCAGCAGTGAATCCGGGGTGAGAGAGACCCAGTACTTC; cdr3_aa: CASSESGVRETQYF
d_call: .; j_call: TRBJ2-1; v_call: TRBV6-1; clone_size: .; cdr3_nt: TGTGCCAGCAGAGAAGACTTCTCCTACAATGAGCAGTTCTTC; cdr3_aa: CASREDFSYNEQFF
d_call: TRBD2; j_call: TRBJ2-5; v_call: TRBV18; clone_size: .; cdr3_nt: TGTGCCAGCTCACGGTTCGGTAGCGGGCCTCAAGAGACCCAGTACTTC; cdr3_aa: CASSRFGSGPQETQYF
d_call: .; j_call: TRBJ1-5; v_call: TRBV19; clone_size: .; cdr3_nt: TGTGCCAGTAGTATTCCCAAAGGGGGGGCGCATCAGCCCCAGCATTTT; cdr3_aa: CASSIPKGGAHQPQHF
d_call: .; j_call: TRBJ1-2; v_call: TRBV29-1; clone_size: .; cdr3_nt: TGCAGCGTTGTAGGGGACTATGGCTACACCTTC; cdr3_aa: CSVVGDYGYTF
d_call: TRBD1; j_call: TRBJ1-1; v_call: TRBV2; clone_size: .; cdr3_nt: TGTGCCAGCAGGGCGGACAGGGTTGGAGCTGAAGCTTTCTTT; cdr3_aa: CASRADRVGAEAFF
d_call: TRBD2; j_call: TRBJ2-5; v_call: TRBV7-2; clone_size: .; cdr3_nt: TGTGCCAGCAGCTTACCCCGCCTCGGGGGGAAGACCCAGTACTTC; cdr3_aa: CASSLPRLGGKTQYF
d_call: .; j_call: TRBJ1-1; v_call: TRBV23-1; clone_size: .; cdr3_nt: TGCGCCAGCAGGGAGACCGAAGCTTTCTTT; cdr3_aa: CASRETEAFF
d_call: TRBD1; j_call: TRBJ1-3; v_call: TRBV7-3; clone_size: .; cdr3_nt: TGTGCCAGCAGCTTTTGGGACAGGGCATCCTCTGGAAACACCATATATTTT; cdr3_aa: CASSFWDRASSGNTIYF
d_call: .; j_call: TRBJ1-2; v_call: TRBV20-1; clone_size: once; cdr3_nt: TGCAGTGCTAGGGCGGCCTATGGCTACACCTTC; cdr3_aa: CSARAAYGYTF
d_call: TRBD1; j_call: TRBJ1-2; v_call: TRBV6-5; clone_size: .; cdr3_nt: TGTGCCAGCAGGGTCGACAGGGGTAGCTATGGCTACACCTTC; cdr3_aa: CASRVDRGSYGYTF
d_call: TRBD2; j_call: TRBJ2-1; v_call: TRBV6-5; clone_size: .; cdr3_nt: TGTGCCAGCAAGGGGCGGGGGAAGACCAGTGAGCAGTTCTTC; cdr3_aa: CASKGRGKTSEQFF
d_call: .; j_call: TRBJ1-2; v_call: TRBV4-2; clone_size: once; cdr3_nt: TGTGCCAGCAGCCAAGATCCTTGGGCGGGAAAGGGAGGCTACACCTTC; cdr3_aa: CASSQDPWAGKGGYTF
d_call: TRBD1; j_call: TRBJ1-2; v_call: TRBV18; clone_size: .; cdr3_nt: TGTGCCAGCTCACCCGGGACAGACTATGGCTACACCTTC; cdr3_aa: CASSPGTDYGYTF
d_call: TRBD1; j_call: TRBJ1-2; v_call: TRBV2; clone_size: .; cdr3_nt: TGTGCCAGCATTAGAACCGGGACAGGTTATGGCTACACCTTC; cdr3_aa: CASIRTGTGYGYTF
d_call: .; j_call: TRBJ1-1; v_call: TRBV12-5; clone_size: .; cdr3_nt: TGTGCTAGTGGTTTAGAACTTCGCGAGGGTTCTCGGGAAGCTTTCTTT; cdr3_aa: CASGLELREGSREAFF
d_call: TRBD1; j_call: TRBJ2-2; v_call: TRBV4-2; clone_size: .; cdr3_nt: TGTGCCAGCAGCCAAGACCTGGACAGGGGGCTCACCGGGGAGCTGTTTTTT; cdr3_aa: CASSQDLDRGLTGELFF
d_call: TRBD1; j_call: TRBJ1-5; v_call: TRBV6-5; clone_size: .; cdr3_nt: TGTGCCAGCCACAGGGGCAGCAATCAGCCCCAGCATTTT; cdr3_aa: CASHRGSNQPQHF
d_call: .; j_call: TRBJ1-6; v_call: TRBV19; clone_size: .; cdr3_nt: TGTGCCAGTCGTTTCTCGGGGAATTCACCCCTCCACTTT; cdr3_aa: CASRFSGNSPLHF
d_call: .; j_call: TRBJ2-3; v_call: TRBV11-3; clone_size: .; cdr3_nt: TGTGCCAGCTCCACAGTGGGGAGCGCCGATACGCAGTATTTT; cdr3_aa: CASSTVGSADTQYF
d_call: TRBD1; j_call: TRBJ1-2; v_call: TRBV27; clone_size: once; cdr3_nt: TGTGCCAGCAGTTTAACTACAGGGGACGGTGGCTACACCTTC; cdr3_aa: CASSLTTGDGGYTF
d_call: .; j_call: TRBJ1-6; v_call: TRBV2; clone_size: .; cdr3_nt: TGTGCCAGCACCCGCTGGGTGCAGGGCGGATCACCCCTCCACTTT; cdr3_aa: CASTRWVQGGSPLHF
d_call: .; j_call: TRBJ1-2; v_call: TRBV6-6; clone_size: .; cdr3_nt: TGTGCCAGCAGTTTTCTCACCGGGAGAAGTGGCTACACCTTC; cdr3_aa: CASSFLTGRSGYTF
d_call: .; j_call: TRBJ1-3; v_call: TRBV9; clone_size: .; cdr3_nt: TGTGCCAGCAGCGTAGAGGAAATAGCAGGAAACACCATATATTTT; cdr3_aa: CASSVEEIAGNTIYF
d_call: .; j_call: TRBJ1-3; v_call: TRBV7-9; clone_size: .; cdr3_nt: TGTGCCAGCAGCCCCCAACAGGGACTACCCTCTGGAAACACCATATATTTT; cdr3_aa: CASSPQQGLPSGNTIYF
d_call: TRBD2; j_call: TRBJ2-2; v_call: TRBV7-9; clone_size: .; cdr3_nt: TGTGCCAGCAGCCGACTAGCGGGGGGTGATCACGGGGAGCTGTTTTTT; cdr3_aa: CASSRLAGGDHGELFF
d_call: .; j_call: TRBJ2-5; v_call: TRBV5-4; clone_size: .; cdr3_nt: TGTGCCAGCAGCGGGAGGCTGGAAGAGACCCAGTACTTC; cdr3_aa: CASSGRLEETQYF
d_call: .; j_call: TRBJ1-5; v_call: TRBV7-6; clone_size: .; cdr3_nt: TGTGCCAGCAGCTTAGTAACTGTACAGGGCCTTTTTATTAGCAATCAGCCCCAGCATTTT; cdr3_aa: CASSLVTVQGLFISNQPQHF
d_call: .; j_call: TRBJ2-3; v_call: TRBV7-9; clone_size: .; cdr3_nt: TGTGCCAGCAGCTTAGGAGTCACGGGCACAGATACGCAGTATTTT; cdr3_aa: CASSLGVTGTDTQYF
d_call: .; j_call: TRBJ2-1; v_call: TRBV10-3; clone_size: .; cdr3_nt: TGTGCCATCAGTGAAGGGGGCGGGGGGCTCAACAATGAGCAGTTCTTC; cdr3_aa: CAISEGGGGLNNEQFF
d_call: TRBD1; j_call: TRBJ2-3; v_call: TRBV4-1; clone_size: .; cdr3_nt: TGCGCCAGCAGCCAAGTAGGCGGACAGGGTATCACAGATACGCAGTATTTT; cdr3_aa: CASSQVGGQGITDTQYF
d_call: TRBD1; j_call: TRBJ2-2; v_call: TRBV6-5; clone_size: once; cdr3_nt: TGTGCCAGTCAGGGGGTCCCGGCCGGGGAGCTGTTTTTT; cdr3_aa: CASQGVPAGELFF
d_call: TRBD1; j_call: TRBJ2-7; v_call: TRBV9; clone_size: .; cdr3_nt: TGTGCCAGCAGCCCCGGACAGGGGTTGGGGGAGCAGTACTTC; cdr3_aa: CASSPGQGLGEQYF
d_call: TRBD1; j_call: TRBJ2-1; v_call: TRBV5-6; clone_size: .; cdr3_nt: TGTGCCAGCAGCTTGGGACAGGGCGTTCGGAGTGAGCAGTTCTTC; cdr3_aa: CASSLGQGVRSEQFF
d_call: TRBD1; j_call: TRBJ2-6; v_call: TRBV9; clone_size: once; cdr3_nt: TGTGCCAGCAGCGGAGGACAGGGTGACTCCGGGGCCAACGTCCTGACTTTC; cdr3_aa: CASSGGQGDSGANVLTF
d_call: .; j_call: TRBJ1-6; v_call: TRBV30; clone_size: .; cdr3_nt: TGTGCCTGGAGTGTAGGGTCGGGGAGCTCCTATAATTCACCCCTCCACTTT; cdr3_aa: CAWSVGSGSSYNSPLHF
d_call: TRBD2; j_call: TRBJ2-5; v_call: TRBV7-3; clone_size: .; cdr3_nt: TGTGCCAGCAGCTTAGCGCAGGGGACTAGCGGGTCGCAAGAGACCCAGTACTTC; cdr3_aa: CASSLAQGTSGSQETQYF
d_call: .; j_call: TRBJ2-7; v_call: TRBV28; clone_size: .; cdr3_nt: TGTGCCAGCAGTTCGGGGACATTAAACTACGAGCAGTACTTC; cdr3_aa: CASSSGTLNYEQYF
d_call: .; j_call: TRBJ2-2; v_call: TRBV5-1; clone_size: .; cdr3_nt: TGCGCCAGCAGCTTGTGGGGCAGTACCACCGGGGAGCTGTTTTTT; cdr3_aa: CASSLWGSTTGELFF
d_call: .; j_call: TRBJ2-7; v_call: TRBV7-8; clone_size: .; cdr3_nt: TGTGCCAGTAGCTTATACAGGACGTTAAGCTCCTCCGAGCAGTACTTC; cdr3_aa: CASSLYRTLSSSEQYF
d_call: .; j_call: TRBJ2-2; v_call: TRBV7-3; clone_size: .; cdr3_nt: TGTGCCAGCAGCTTAATAGACTCCAGAAACACCGGGGAGCTGTTTTTT; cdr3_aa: CASSLIDSRNTGELFF